In its sample, the clone carrying this T cell receptor (beta chain) was seen many times. The V end lost 7 bases, the J end lost 5 bases, and 17 bases lay between the germline ends. This CDR3 contains 14 residues. CDR3-region Arm-PCR and iRepertoire HTBI primers produced the TCR beta libraries. TCRdb used MiXCR to reprocess the multiplex PCR reads, holding one entry per CDR3 protein. The table has around 400,000 distinct CDR3 sequences, roughly a sixth seen once. These data belong to a study of regulatory T cells in long-lasting Graves disease. Time point reported: newly diagnosed GD, antithyroid drugs for less than 3 months. There was RNA extracted from PBMCs, and the TCR library was made from it.

The sequence came from a female donor with Graves disease. The specimen comprised peripheral blood mononuclear cells (PBMCs), sampled at new diagnosis, from a patient treated with antithyroid drugs. V gene TRBV12-3 or TRBV12-4 combines with J gene TRBJ2-5; possibly TRBD1 for D (6 bases). The CDR3 DNA follows: TGTGCCAGCACCCAGGGGATAGGTTTGGAGACCCAGTACTTC. Its translation: CASTQGIGLETQYF.